The clone carrying this T cell receptor (beta chain) has just one count. These data are taken from a study of control samples from healthy donors and cancer patients. From germline, CDR1 is SGHVS and CDR2 FNYEAQ. V lost 3 bases to trimming and J lost 2 bases; unmatched junction nucleotides: 4. There are 15 residues in the CDR3. Sequencing was performed with immunoSEQ multiplex PCR; in TCRdb, only in-frame clones are kept and a portion is missing. The table records tens of thousands of clones, 84% of them present only once. The V and J genes are TRBV7-6 and TRBJ2-1; 7 bases are shared with TRBD1. The sequenced material came from blood. The sequence was collected from a man aged 50-59 years in good health. Here the CDR3 DNA reads TGTGCCAGCAGCTTCCGACAGGGCCCCTACAATGAGCAGTTCTTC. This translates into CASSFRQGPYNEQFF.